A single sample is the source of the 4 T cell receptor beta chains below, sequenced in a study of T cell repertoires in cytomegalovirus infection. TCRdb redid the calling of the reads with MiXCR, one entry per CDR3 protein. Of 150,000 to 190,000 distinct CDR3 sequences listed, roughly a quarter were seen once; the top ten hold roughly 9.8%. Sequences were obtained from PBMCs. These receptors were obtained from a human donor in good health (CMV status not recorded). Some clones in this sample may be carry-over from other donors' samples.

This clonotype was counted between two and nine times. One base away lies a much larger clone, so this may be a sequencing read error. This chain uses TRBV7-2 with TRBJ2-4; no firm D call. This CDR3 comprises 16 residues. The V gene lost 6 bases and the J gene lost 2 bases, with 17 bases spanning the gap. Per germline, CDR1 SGHTA and CDR2 FQGNSA. For the CDR3, the DNA is TGTGCCAGCAGGGTTCAAGGGATGGGGACCAAAAACATTCAGTACTTC. This sequence encodes CASRVQGMGTKNIQYF.

This clonotype has only a few counts. The rearrangement links TRBV28 to TRBJ2-2; 8 nucleotides align to TRBD2. The ends lost 1 base at V and 6 bases at J; junction bases unmatched: 13. CDR3 size: 18 residues. Germline lookup yields CDR1 MDHEN and CDR2 SYDVKM. For the CDR3, the DNA is TGTGCCAGCAGTTTATCGGGAAACGTAGCGGGACGGGCCGGGGAGCTGTTTTTT. This codes for CASSLSGNVAGRAGELFF.

This chain uses TRBV23-1 with TRBJ1-6; 8 nucleotides align to TRBD1. TRBV23-1 is annotated as an ORF whose role is uncertain. Trimming took 11 bases from V and 5 from J; bases not matched to a gene: 5. The CDR3 runs to 13 residues. This chain's CDR3 is CAGRTGHNSPLHF. CDR3 sequence (DNA): TGCGCCGGCCGGACAGGGCATAATTCACCCCTCCACTTT.

The chain has TRBV7-2 and TRBJ2-3, with a possible D match to TRBD2 (6 bases). Trimming stripped 5 bases from V and 6 bases from J, with 27 bases between. The CDR3 length is 18 residues. Germline values: CDR1 SGHTA, CDR2 FQGNSA. DNA for the CDR3: TGTGCCAGCAGCCCATCCTCGCGAGGACCGGGAGTAGGCGATACGCAGTATTTT. It encodes CASSPSSRGPGVGDTQYF.